Listed below are T cell receptor beta chains from one sample, sequenced in a study of PD-1 blockade in classical Hodgkin lymphoma. Profiled with immunoSEQ multiplex PCR; TCRdb holds only in-frame clones, not every one. The profile shows roughly 41,000 clones, 70% to 90% of them singletons. The sample here was peripheral blood mononuclear cells (PBMCs), taken before the second cycle of nivolumab. These receptors came from a human donor with classical Hodgkin lymphoma. Each CDR3 is given with its conserved first and last residue. A D gene is named only where the DNA matches it firmly. Clone size is given for some rows only: seen once, a few or many times, or a class if the clone is expanded.

CDR3: CASSLAWTDSGNTIYF; DNA: TGCGCCAGCAGCTTGGCCTGGACCGACTCTGGAAACACCATATATTTT; J: TRBJ1-3; size: once; D: NA; V: TRBV5-1
CDR3: CASSALLDGNQPQHF; DNA: TGTGCCAGCAGTGCCCTCCTCGATGGCAATCAGCCCCAGCATTTT; J: TRBJ1-5; size: NA; D: NA; V: TRBV6-6
CDR3: CASSETSVYNEQFF; DNA: TGCGCCAGCAGTGAGACTAGTGTGTACAATGAGCAGTTCTTC; J: TRBJ2-1; size: once; D: NA; V: TRBV10-2
CDR3: CASSLEREYTGELFF; DNA: TGCGCCAGCAGCTTGGAAAGGGAATACACCGGGGAGCTGTTTTTT; J: TRBJ2-2; size: NA; D: NA; V: TRBV5-1
CDR3: CAWSPGQGFSPQHF; DNA: TGTGCCTGGAGTCCCGGACAGGGTTTTTCGCCCCAGCATTTT; J: TRBJ1-5; size: NA; D: TRBD1; V: TRBV30
CDR3: CASSSGGRTGELFF; DNA: TGTGCCAGCAGCTCCGGGGGGCGCACCGGGGAGCTGTTTTTT; J: TRBJ2-2; size: NA; D: NA; V: TRBV7-9
CDR3: CASSFRTSGRAESHEQYF; DNA: TGTGCCAGCAGCTTCCGGACTAGCGGGAGGGCCGAATCCCACGAGCAGTACTTC; J: TRBJ2-7; size: NA; D: TRBD2; V: TRBV7-9
CDR3: CASSVVDSEETQYF; DNA: TGTGCCAGCAGCGTAGTCGACAGCGAAGAGACCCAGTACTTC; J: TRBJ2-5; size: NA; D: NA; V: TRBV9
CDR3: CASSYSPGDQETQYF; DNA: TGTGCCAGCAGTTACTCGCCCGGGGACCAAGAGACCCAGTACTTC; J: TRBJ2-5; size: NA; D: NA; V: TRBV6-5
CDR3: CASRGRRPPQHF; DNA: TGTGCCAGCAGGGGGCGGCGGCCCCCCCAGCATTTT; J: TRBJ1-5; size: NA; D: NA; V: TRBV6-5
CDR3: CASSEVASGVYEQYF; DNA: TGTGCCAGCAGTGAAGTAGCTAGCGGAGTATACGAGCAGTACTTC; J: TRBJ2-7; size: NA; D: TRBD2; V: TRBV6-1
CDR3: CASSLAATNEKLFF; DNA: TGCGCCAGCAGCTTGGCTGCAACTAATGAAAAACTGTTTTTT; J: TRBJ1-4; size: once; D: NA; V: TRBV5-1
CDR3: CASYAREGHGEQFF; DNA: TGTGCCAGTTACGCGAGGGAGGGCCATGGTGAGCAGTTCTTC; J: TRBJ2-1; size: NA; D: TRBD2; V: TRBV7-2
CDR3: CASSLWGSLVRNEKLFF; DNA: TGTGCCAGCAGTTTATGGGGTTCCTTAGTAAGGAATGAAAAACTGTTTTTT; J: TRBJ1-4; size: NA; D: NA; V: TRBV27
CDR3: CASSYPPLETQYF; DNA: TGTGCCAGCAGCTATCCCCCTCTAGAGACCCAGTACTTC; J: TRBJ2-5; size: NA; D: NA; V: TRBV11-2
CDR3: CAWIPLGTPGYTF; DNA: TGTGCCTGGATCCCTCTCGGGACCCCTGGCTACACCTTC; J: TRBJ1-2; size: few; D: NA; V: TRBV30
CDR3: CASSSSGGVSYRVYGYTF; DNA: TGTGCCAGCAGCTCATCAGGGGGGGTTTCTTATCGGGTCTATGGCTACACCTTC; J: TRBJ1-2; size: once; D: TRBD1; V: TRBV7-6
CDR3: CASSFGDGELFF; DNA: TGTGCCAGCAGTTTTGGTGACGGGGAGCTGTTTTTT; J: TRBJ2-2; size: NA; D: NA; V: TRBV27